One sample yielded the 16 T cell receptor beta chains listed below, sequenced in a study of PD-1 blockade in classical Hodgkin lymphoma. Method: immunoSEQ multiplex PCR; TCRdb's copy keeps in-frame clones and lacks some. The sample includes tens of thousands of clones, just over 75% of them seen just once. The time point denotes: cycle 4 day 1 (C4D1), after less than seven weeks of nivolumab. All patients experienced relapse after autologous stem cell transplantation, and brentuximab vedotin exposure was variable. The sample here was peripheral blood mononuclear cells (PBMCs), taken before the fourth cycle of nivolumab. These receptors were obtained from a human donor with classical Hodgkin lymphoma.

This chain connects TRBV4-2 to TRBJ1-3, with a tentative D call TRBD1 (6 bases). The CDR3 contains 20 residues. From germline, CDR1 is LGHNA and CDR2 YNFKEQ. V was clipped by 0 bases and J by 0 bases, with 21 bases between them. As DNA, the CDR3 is TGTGCCAGCAGCCAAGATGAGGCGGGGGATGTAGGGGGCTCTGGAAACACCATATATTTT. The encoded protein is CASSQDEAGDVGGSGNTIYF.

CDR3 nucleotide sequence: TGCAGCGTTGACACTAGCGGGGGTTTCTTGGAGACCCAGTACTTC. Protein product: CSVDTSGGFLETQYF. The rearrangement links TRBV29-1 to TRBJ2-5, with 11 bases aligning to TRBD2. Trimming removed 3 bases from V and 5 bases from J; junction bases left unmatched: 8. The CDR3 extends over 15 amino acids. Germline loops: CDR1 SQVTM, CDR2 ANQGSEA.

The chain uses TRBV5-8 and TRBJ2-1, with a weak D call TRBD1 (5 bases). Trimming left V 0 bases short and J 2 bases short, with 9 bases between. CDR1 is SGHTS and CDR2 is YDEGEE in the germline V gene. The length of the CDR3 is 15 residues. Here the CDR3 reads CASSLEGSTYNEQFF. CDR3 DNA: TGTGCCAGCAGCTTGGAGGGGTCGACCTACAATGAGCAGTTCTTC.

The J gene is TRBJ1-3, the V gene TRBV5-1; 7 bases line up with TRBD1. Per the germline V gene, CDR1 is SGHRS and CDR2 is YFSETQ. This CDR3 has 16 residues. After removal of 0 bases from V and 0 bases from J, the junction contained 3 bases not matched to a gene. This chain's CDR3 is CASSLAGTDSGNTIYF. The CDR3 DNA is TGCGCCAGCAGCTTGGCCGGGACAGACTCTGGAAACACCATATATTTT. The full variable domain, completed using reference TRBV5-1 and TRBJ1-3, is KAGVTQTPRYLIKTRGQQVTLSCSPISGHRSVSWYQQTPGQGLQFLFEYFSETQRNKGNFPGRFSGRQFSNSRSEMNVSTLELGDSALYLCASSLAGTDSGNTIYFGEGSWLTVV.

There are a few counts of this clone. In DNA form, the CDR3 reads TGCGCCAGCAGCTTGGGGCAGGCGAGCTCCTATAATTCACCCCTCCACTTT. Protein sequence: CASSLGQASSYNSPLHF. The rearrangement links TRBV5-1 to TRBJ1-6; unclear D gene. CDR3 length: 17 residues. V lost 0 bases to trimming and J lost 0 bases, with 10 bases between them. Germline lookup yields CDR1 SGHRS and CDR2 YFSETQ.

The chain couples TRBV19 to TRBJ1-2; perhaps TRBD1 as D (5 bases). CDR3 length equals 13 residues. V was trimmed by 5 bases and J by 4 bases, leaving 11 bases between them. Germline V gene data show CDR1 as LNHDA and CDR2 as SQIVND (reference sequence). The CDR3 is CASSLDRSYGYTF. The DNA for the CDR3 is TGTGCCAGTAGTCTTGACAGATCCTATGGCTACACCTTC.

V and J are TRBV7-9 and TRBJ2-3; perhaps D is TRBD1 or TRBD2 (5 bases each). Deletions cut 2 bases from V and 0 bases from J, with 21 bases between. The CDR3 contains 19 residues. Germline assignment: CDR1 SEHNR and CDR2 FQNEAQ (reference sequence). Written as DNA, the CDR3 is TGTGCCAGCAGCTTACCCGCCCGGGGCGGTCTCACTAGCACAGATACGCAGTATTTT. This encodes CASSLPARGGLTSTDTQYF.

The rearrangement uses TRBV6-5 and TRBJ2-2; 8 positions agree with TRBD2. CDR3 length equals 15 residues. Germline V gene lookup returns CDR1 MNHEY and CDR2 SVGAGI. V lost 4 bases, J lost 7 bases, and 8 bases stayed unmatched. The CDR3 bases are TGTGCCAGCAGTTCCCCCGGGAGGGTGAGCGGGGAGCTGTTTTTT. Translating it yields CASSSPGRVSGELFF.

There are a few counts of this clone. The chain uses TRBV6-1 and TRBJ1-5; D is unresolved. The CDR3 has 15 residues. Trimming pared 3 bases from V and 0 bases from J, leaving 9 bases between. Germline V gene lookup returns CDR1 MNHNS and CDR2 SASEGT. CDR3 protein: CASSEAGHSNQPQHF. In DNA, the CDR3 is TGTGCCAGCAGTGAGGCAGGTCATAGCAATCAGCCCCAGCATTTT.

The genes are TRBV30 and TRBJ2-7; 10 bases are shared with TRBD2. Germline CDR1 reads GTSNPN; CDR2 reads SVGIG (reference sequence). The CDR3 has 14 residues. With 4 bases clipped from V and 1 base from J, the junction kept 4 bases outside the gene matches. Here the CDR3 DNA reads TGTGCCTGGAACGCGGGACTAGCGTCCTACGAGCAGTACTTC. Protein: CAWNAGLASYEQYF.

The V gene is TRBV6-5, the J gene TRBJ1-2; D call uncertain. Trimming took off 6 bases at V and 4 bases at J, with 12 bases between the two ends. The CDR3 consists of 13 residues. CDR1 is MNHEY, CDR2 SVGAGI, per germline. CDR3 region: CASSPGPSYGYTF. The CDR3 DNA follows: TGTGCCAGCAGCCCCGGGCCTAGCTATGGCTACACCTTC.

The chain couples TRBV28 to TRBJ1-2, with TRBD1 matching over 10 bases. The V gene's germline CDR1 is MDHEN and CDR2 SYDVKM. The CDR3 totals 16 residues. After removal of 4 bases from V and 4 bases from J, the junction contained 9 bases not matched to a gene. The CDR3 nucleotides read TGTGCCAGCAGTTCAACGGACAGGGGGGGACTCTATGGCTACACCTTC. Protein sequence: CASSSTDRGGLYGYTF.

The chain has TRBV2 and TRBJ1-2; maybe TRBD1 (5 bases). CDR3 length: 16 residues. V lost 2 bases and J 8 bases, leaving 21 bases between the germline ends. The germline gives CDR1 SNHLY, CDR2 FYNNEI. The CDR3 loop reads CASSERAGPPVSGYTF. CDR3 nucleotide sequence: TGTGCCAGCAGTGAACGGGCAGGGCCTCCGGTGAGCGGCTACACCTTC. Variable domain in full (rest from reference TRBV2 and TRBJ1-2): EPEVTQTPSHQVTQMGQEVILRCVPISNHLYFYWYRQILGQKVEFLVSFYNNEISEKSEIFDDQFSVERPDGSNFTLKIRSTKLEDSAMYFCASSERAGPPVSGYTFGSGTRLTVV.

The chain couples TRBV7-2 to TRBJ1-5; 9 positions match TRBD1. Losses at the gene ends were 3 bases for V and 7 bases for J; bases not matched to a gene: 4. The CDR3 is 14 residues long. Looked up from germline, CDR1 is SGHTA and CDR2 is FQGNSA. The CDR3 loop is CASSLDRGWQPQHF. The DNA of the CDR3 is TGTGCCAGCAGCTTGGACAGGGGATGGCAGCCCCAGCATTTT.

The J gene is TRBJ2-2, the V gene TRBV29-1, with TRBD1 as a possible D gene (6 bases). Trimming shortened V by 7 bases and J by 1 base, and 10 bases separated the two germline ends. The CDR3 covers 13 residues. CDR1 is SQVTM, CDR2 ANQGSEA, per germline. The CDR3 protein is CSAMTGNTGELFF. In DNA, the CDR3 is TGCAGCGCAATGACAGGGAACACCGGGGAGCTGTTTTTT.

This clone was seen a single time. The CDR3 nucleotides read TGCGCCAGCAGCCAAAAGGAGGGGTGGGAGCAGTTCTTC. Translated, it gives CASSQKEGWEQFF. J is TRBJ2-1 and V is TRBV4-1; D possibly corresponds to TRBD2 (6 bases). Trimming removed 2 bases from V and 10 bases from J, with 12 bases in between. Looked up from germline, CDR1 is MGHRA and CDR2 is YSYEKL. This CDR3 has 13 residues.